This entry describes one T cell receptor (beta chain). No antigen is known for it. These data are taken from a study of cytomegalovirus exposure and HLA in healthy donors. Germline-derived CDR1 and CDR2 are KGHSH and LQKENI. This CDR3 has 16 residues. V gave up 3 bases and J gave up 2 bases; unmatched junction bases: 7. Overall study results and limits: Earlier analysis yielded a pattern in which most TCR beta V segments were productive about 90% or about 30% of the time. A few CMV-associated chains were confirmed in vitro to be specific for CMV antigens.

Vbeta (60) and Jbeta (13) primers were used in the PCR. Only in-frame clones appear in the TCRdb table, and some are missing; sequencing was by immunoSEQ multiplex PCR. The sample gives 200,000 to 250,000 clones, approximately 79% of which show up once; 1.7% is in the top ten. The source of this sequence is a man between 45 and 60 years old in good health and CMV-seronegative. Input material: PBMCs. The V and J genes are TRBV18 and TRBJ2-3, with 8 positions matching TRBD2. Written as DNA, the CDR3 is TGTGCCAGCTCACCCTTCGCGGGGGGAAACACAGATACGCAGTATTTT. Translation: CASSPFAGGNTDTQYF.